The 11 T cell receptor beta chains below were found in one sample sequenced in a study of T cells in localized non-small cell lung cancer. Measured with immunoSEQ multiplex PCR; TCRdb has only the in-frame clones, and not every one. The sample includes approximately 88,000 clones, approximately 91% of them seen just once. The sample consisted of PBMCs, taken before any cancer treatment. These receptor sequences come from a woman aged 40 to 75 with stage II squamous cell lung carcinoma.

This rearrangement joins TRBV19 to TRBJ1-1; perhaps TRBD1 as D (5 bases). The germline V and J ends were trimmed by 5 bases and 0 bases, with 10 bases remaining between them. The length of the CDR3 is 14 residues. Germline V gives CDR1 LNHDA, CDR2 SQIVND (reference sequence). In DNA, the CDR3 is TGTGCCAGTAGTCCGGGACGTTTGAACACTGAAGCTTTCTTT. Amino acid sequence: CASSPGRLNTEAFF.

This clone was seen just once. The chain links TRBV19 to TRBJ1-2; 9 bases map to TRBD1. The length of the CDR3 is 13 residues. CDR1 and CDR2 from the germline V gene are LNHDA and SQIVND (reference sequence). The junction had 8 bases not matched to a gene; V was cut back by 8 bases and J by 7 bases. In DNA form, the CDR3 reads TGTGCCAGTTACAATACAGGGGGCGGTGGCTACACCTTC. It is translated as CASYNTGGGGYTF.

V and J are TRBV7-9 and TRBJ1-6, with D hard to call. The CDR3 has 12 residues. Germline values: CDR1 SEHNR, CDR2 FQNEAQ (reference sequence). V gave up 5 bases and J gave up 6 bases, with 5 bases separating them. The CDR3 loop reads CASSLRNSPLHF. Here the CDR3 DNA reads TGTGCCAGCAGCCTTCGTAATTCACCCCTCCACTTT.

The chain uses TRBV19 and TRBJ2-7, with 10 bases identical to TRBD1. J was trimmed by 5 bases and V by 3 bases; bases with no gene match: 4. The CDR3 runs 14 residues. Germline lookup yields CDR1 LNHDA and CDR2 SQIVND (reference sequence). The CDR3 spells CASSIRDRGHEQYF. The CDR3 DNA sequence: TGTGCCAGTAGTATCCGGGACAGGGGCCACGAGCAGTACTTC.

V usage is TRBV9 and J usage is TRBJ1-2; D is unclear. Trimming pared 3 bases from V and 4 bases from J, leaving 16 bases between. Germline-derived CDR1 and CDR2 are SGDLS and YYNGEE. The CDR3 is made up of 15 amino acids. CDR3 protein: CASSGPGDGSYGYTF. The CDR3 DNA follows: TGTGCCAGCAGCGGCCCAGGAGACGGGAGCTATGGCTACACCTTC.

The V call is TRBV27, the J call TRBJ1-6; TRBD1 agrees at 7 bases. V lost 2 bases and J lost 10; bases outside the gene matches: 8. Germline assignment: CDR1 MNHEY and CDR2 SMNVEV (reference sequence). This CDR3 has 15 residues. The CDR3, as DNA: TGTGCCAGCAGTTTACAGGGGGTGCTAAGGTCACCCCTCCACTTT. It is translated as CASSLQGVLRSPLHF.

This chain uses TRBV27 with TRBJ1-5, with a tentative D call TRBD1 (5 bases). Trimming shortened V by 5 bases and J by 4 bases, and 15 bases separated the two germline ends. Germline V gene sequence: CDR1 MNHEY, CDR2 SMNVEV (reference sequence). There are 15 residues in the CDR3. The CDR3 bases are TGTGCCAGCAGTCCCCACCAGGGTGGTAATCAGCCCCAGCATTTT. Translated: CASSPHQGGNQPQHF.

The rearrangement uses TRBV5-6 and TRBJ1-1, with D unresolved. Trimming shortened V by 3 bases and J by 1 base, and 7 bases separated the two germline ends. The CDR3 spans 13 residues. The germline gives CDR1 SGHDT, CDR2 YYEEEE. The CDR3 reads CASSSAPNTEAFF. CDR3 bases: TGTGCCAGCAGCTCCGCACCGAACACTGAAGCTTTCTTT. The variable domain in full, with the rest retrieved from reference TRBV5-6 and TRBJ1-1, is DAGVTQSPTHLIKTRGQQVTLRCSPKSGHDTVSWYQQALGQGPQFIFQYYEEEERQRGNFPDRFSGHQFPNYSSELNVNALLLGDSALYLCASSSAPNTEAFFGQGTRLTVV.

About this clone: At one of its ends the junction is not consistent with the germline gene, which may arise from a read error. The V gene is TRBV18, the J gene TRBJ1-1; no clear D gene. The CDR3 is 13 residues long. CDR1 is KGHSH, CDR2 LQKENI, per germline. The CDR3 DNA reads TGTGCCAGCTCACCGGGCCTGAACACTGAAGTTTTCTTT. This gives the protein CASSPGLNTEVFF.

CDR3 region: CASSGEWRAYEQYF. The CDR3 DNA is TGTGCCAGCAGCGGAGAGTGGAGGGCCTACGAGCAGTACTTC. The chain recombines TRBV5-6 with TRBJ2-5; D might be TRBD2 (6 bases). TRBJ2-7 explains the end of the DNA better; the J call may be wrong. The length of the CDR3 is 14 residues. CDR1 is SGHDT, CDR2 YYEEEE, per germline.

The count of this clone is one. The V and J genes are TRBV11-2 and TRBJ2-7; maybe TRBD2 (6 bases). This CDR3 comprises 14 residues. With 5 bases removed from V and 7 bases from J, the gap between germline ends came to 18 bases. Germline V gene lookup returns CDR1 SGHAT and CDR2 FQNNGV. This CDR3 is CASSRIGTLWEQYF. CDR3 nucleotides: TGTGCCAGCAGCCGAATCGGGACTCTCTGGGAGCAGTACTTC. The whole variable domain, remainder taken from reference TRBV11-2 and TRBJ2-7, is EAGVAQSPRYKIIEKRQSVAFWCNPISGHATLYWYQQILGQGPKLLIQFQNNGVVDDSQLPKDRFSAERLKGVDSTLKIQPAKLEDSAVYLCASSRIGTLWEQYFGPGTRLTVT.